This T cell receptor (beta chain) was identified in a study of T-cell memory formation after mild COVID-19. Whole-study results and caveats: Clones contracting over day 15 to 85 were CD4/CD8 balanced, with later expanders leaning CD4+.

Germline V gene lookup returns CDR1 SGHNT and CDR2 YENEEA. V was shortened by 3 bases and J by 1 base, with 22 bases between the two germline ends. The CDR3 loop spans 19 amino acids. TCRdb passed the 5' RACE reads through MiXCR, listing each CDR3 protein once. The table shows approximately 190,000 distinct CDR3 sequences, with 15% to 20% occurring only once. This clonotype was detected only a few times. The antigen remains undetermined. The chain carries TRBV11-3 and TRBJ2-4; possibly TRBD1 for D (6 bases). The sequenced material came from PBMCs or a T cell subset sorted from them (not recorded which). The sequence was collected from an adult woman who had mild COVID-19 (a few samples of this study predate the infection). Cell type and time point are not known. In DNA, the CDR3 is TGTGCCAGCAGCTTCGCATATAATCTAAGGGGGTCGGCCAAAAACATTCAGTACTTC. Its translation is CASSFAYNLRGSAKNIQYF.